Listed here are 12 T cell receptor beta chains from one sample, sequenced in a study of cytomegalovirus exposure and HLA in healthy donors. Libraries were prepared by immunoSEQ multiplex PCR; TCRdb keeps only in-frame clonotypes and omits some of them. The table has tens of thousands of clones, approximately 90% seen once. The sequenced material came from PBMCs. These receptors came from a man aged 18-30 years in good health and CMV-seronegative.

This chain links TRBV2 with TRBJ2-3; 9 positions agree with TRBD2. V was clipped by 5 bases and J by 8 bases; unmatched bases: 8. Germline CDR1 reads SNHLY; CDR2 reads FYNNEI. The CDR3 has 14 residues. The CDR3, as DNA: TGTGCCAGCAGTCGCGGGGGGGCCGGTGGTACGCAGTATTTT. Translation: CASSRGGAGGTQYF.

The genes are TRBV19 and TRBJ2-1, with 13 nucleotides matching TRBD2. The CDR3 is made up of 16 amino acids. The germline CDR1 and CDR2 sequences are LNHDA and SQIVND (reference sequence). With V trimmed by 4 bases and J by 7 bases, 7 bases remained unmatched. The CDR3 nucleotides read TGTGCCAGTAGTAGACTAGCGGGAGGTGGGGGGAATGAGCAGTTCTTC. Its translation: CASSRLAGGGGNEQFF.

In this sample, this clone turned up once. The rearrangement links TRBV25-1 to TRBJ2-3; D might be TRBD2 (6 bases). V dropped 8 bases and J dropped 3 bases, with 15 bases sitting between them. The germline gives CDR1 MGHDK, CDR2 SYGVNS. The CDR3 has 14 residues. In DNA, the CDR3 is TGTGCCAGCTCACAAGGACTAAGAACAGATACGCAGTATTTT. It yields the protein CASSQGLRTDTQYF. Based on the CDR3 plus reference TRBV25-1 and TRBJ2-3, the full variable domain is EADIYQTPRYLVIGTGKKITLECSQTMGHDKMYWYQQDPGMELHLIHYSYGVNSTEKGDLSSESTVSRIRTEHFPLTLESARPSHTSQYLCASSQGLRTDTQYFGPGTRLTVL.

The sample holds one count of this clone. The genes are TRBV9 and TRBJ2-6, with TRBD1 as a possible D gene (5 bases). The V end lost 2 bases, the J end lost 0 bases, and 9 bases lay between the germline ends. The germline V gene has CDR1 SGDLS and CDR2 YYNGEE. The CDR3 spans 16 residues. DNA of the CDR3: TGTGCCAGCAGCGTCCCGACAGTCTCTGGGGCCAACGTCCTGACTTTC. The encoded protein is CASSVPTVSGANVLTF.

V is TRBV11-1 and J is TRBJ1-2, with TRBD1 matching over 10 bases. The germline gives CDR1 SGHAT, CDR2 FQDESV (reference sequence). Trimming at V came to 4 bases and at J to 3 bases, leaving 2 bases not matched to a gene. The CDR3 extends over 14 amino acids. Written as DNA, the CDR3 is TGTGCCAGCAGCTCGGACAGGGGGGACTATGGCTACACCTTC. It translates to CASSSDRGDYGYTF.

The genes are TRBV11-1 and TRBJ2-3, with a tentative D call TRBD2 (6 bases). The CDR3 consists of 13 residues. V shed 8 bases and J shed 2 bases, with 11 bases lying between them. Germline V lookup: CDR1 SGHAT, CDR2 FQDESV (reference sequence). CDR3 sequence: CASGAGPTDTQYF. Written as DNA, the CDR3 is TGTGCCAGCGGGGCGGGACCCACAGATACGCAGTATTTT.

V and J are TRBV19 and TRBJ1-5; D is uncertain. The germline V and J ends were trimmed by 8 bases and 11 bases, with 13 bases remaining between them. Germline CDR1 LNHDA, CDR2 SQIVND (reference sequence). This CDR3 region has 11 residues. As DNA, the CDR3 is TGTGCCAGTTCCGAGGGCCTAGCCCAGCATTTT. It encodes CASSEGLAQHF.

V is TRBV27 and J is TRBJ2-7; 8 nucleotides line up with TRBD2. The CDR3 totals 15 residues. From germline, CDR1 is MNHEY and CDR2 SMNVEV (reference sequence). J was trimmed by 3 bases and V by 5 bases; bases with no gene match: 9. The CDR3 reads CASSLTAGEIYEQYF. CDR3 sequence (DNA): TGTGCCAGCAGTCTAACAGCGGGGGAAATCTACGAGCAGTACTTC.

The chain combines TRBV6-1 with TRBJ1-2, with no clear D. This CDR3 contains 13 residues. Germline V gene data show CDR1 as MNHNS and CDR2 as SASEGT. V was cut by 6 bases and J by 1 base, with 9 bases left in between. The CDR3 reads CASSPTVNYGYTF. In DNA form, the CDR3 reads TGTGCCAGCAGCCCTACAGTTAACTATGGCTACACCTTC.

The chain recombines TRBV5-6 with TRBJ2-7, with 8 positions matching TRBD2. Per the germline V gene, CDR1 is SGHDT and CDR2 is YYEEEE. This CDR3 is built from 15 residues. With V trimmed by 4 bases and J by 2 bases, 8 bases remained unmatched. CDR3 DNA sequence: TGTGCCAGCAGCCAGGGGCCTAGCGGGCCCTACGAGCAGTACTTC. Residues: CASSQGPSGPYEQYF.

The CDR3 loop is CASSLDSSGQETQYF. The CDR3 bases are TGTGCCAGCAGCTTAGATTCTAGCGGCCAAGAGACCCAGTACTTC. The J gene is TRBJ2-5, the V gene TRBV7-2; 7 positions agree with TRBD2. Germline V CDR1 and CDR2: SGHTA, FQGNSA. The CDR3 contains 15 residues. The V segment lost 1 base and the J segment 1 base; nucleotides outside the gene matches: 3.

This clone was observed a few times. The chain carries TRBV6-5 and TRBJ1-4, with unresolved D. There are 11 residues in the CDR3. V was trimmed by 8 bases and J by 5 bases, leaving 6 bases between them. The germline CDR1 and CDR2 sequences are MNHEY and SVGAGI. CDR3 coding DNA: TGTGCCAGCGGGCGAAATGAAAAACTGTTTTTT. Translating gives CASGRNEKLFF.